The 27 T cell receptor beta chains listed next were all sequenced from one sample in a study of blood T cell repertoires in COVID-19. Clones were read by immunoSEQ multiplex PCR, and TCRdb kept only the in-frame ones, dropping some. The table has 130,000 to 150,000 clones, approximately 80% seen once. Sample: peripheral blood. Receptors were obtained from a man between 60 and 75 years old with active or convalescent COVID-19.

J is TRBJ1-1 and V is TRBV28; D is possibly TRBD1 (5 bases). Germline values: CDR1 MDHEN, CDR2 SYDVKM. The CDR3 runs 14 residues. The V and J ends lost 3 bases and 2 bases respectively, with 10 bases between them. The DNA for the CDR3 is TGTGCCAGCAGTTTGGTCAGGGCAAACACTGAAGCTTTCTTT. It is translated as CASSLVRANTEAFF. Drawing the rest from reference TRBV28 and TRBJ1-1, the complete variable domain is DVKVTQSSRYLVKRTGEKVFLECVQDMDHENMFWYRQDPGLGLRLIYFSYDVKMKEKGDIPEGYSVSREKKERFSLILESASTNQTSMYLCASSLVRANTEAFFGQGTRLTVV.

The genes are TRBV2 and TRBJ1-1; 7 bases fit TRBD1. Trimming cost V 5 bases and J 8 bases; bases outside gene matches: 14. The V gene's germline CDR1 is SNHLY and CDR2 FYNNEI. The CDR3 has 15 residues. This CDR3 is CASSQGSGGLTEAFF. DNA for the CDR3: TGTGCCAGCAGTCAAGGGTCAGGGGGTCTTACGGAAGCTTTCTTT.

The chain is built from TRBV5-1 and TRBJ2-7; TRBD2 aligns across 8 bases. The V gene end was trimmed by 4 bases and the J gene end by 1 base; junction bases not matched to a gene: 4. Germline V CDR1 and CDR2: SGHRS, YFSETQ. CDR3 size: 14 residues. CDR3 protein: CASSPTSGSYEQYF. CDR3 coding DNA: TGCGCCAGCAGCCCTACTAGCGGTTCCTACGAGCAGTACTTC.

The chain employs TRBV7-3 and TRBJ2-3, with 7 bases that match TRBD2. V was pared by 5 bases and J by 6 bases, with 8 bases of the junction left unmatched. Per the germline V gene, CDR1 is SGHTA and CDR2 is FQGTGA. The CDR3 spans 14 residues. CDR3 bases: TGTGCCAGCAGCCCCGCGGGAGTAGCGGATACGCAGTATTTT. It encodes CASSPAGVADTQYF.

The rearrangement links TRBV6-2 or TRBV6-3 to TRBJ2-5, with 8 bases lining up with TRBD2. J was trimmed by 7 bases and V by 7 bases; bases with no gene match: 5. CDR1 is MNHEY and CDR2 is SVGEGT in the germline V gene. The CDR3 runs to 12 residues. The CDR3 DNA is TGTGCCAGCACCCCGGCGGGGGGGACCCAGTACTTC. Its translation: CASTPAGGTQYF.

The rearrangement links TRBV7-9 to TRBJ2-1; 10 nucleotides line up with TRBD1. After removal of 5 bases from V and 8 bases from J, the junction contained 12 bases not matched to a gene. This CDR3 contains 16 residues. Germline loops: CDR1 SEHNR, CDR2 FQNEAQ (reference sequence). The CDR3 is CASSPAGTGAKDEQFF. Here the CDR3 DNA reads TGTGCCAGCAGCCCCGCCGGGACAGGGGCTAAGGATGAGCAGTTCTTC.

The genes are TRBV29-1 and TRBJ2-5, with D possibly TRBD2 on 5 matching bases. The germline V gene has CDR1 SQVTM and CDR2 ANQGSEA. This CDR3 region has 12 residues. V was shortened by 4 bases and J by 1 base, with 7 bases between the two germline ends. The CDR3 loop reads CSVALGQETQYF. The CDR3 DNA reads as TGCAGCGTTGCACTAGGCCAAGAGACCCAGTACTTC. The full variable domain, completed using reference TRBV29-1 and TRBJ2-5, is SAVISQKPSRDICQRGTSLTIQCQVDSQVTMMFWYRQQPGQSLTLIATANQGSEATYESGFVIDKFPISRPNLTFSTLTVSNMSPEDSSIYLCSVALGQETQYFGPGTRLLVL.

J is TRBJ2-3 and V is TRBV7-3, with a tentative D call TRBD1 (6 bases). Trimming stripped 7 bases from V and 10 bases from J, with 24 bases between. The CDR3 length is 15 residues. Germline lookup yields CDR1 SGHTA and CDR2 FQGTGA. The CDR3 protein is CASTQTGTAKGAQYF. The DNA of the CDR3 is TGTGCCAGCACCCAAACGGGGACGGCAAAGGGGGCGCAGTATTTT.

This clone was found a few times. The chain links TRBV4-1 to TRBJ1-4; unclear D gene. Germline V lookup: CDR1 MGHRA, CDR2 YSYEKL. The CDR3 runs 15 residues. V lost 3 bases and J 10 bases, leaving 18 bases between the germline ends. CDR3 residues: CASSQVGPDRGKLFF. In DNA form, the CDR3 reads TGCGCCAGCAGCCAGGTGGGTCCAGACCGGGGAAAACTGTTTTTT.

The chain uses TRBV29-1 and TRBJ1-4; maybe TRBD1 (5 bases). The CDR3 has 13 amino acids. Germline V gives CDR1 SQVTM, CDR2 ANQGSEA. Trimming left V 6 bases short and J 5 bases short, with 13 bases between. This CDR3 is CSVYVGGNEKLFF. The CDR3 DNA sequence: TGCAGCGTCTACGTCGGGGGGAATGAAAAACTGTTTTTT.

This rearrangement joins TRBV7-7 to TRBJ2-4; the D gene is possibly TRBD1 (5 bases). Trimming shortened V by 5 bases and J by 8 bases, and 22 bases separated the two germline ends. This CDR3 region has 16 residues. CDR1 is SSHAT and CDR2 is FNYEAQ in the germline V gene (reference sequence). CDR3 residues: CASSPLSRGAGDIQYF. The CDR3 DNA follows: TGTGCCAGCAGCCCATTGAGTAGGGGCGCAGGTGACATTCAGTACTTC.

The rearrangement joins TRBV25-1 to TRBJ2-5; TRBD1 aligns across 8 bases. The CDR3 is made up of 16 amino acids. Germline V gene lookup returns CDR1 MGHDK and CDR2 SYGVNS. V lost 1 base and J lost 2; bases outside the gene matches: 6. As DNA, the CDR3 is TGTGCCAGCAGTGAATCTGGGACAGGTTGGCAAGAGACCCAGTACTTC. Its translation: CASSESGTGWQETQYF.

DNA for the CDR3: TGTGCCAGCAGCAGATCAGGGGTGGGAGAGACCCAGTACTTC. Amino acids: CASSRSGVGETQYF. The chain uses TRBV7-2 and TRBJ2-5, with a possible D match to TRBD1 (6 bases). V gave up 5 bases and J gave up 4 bases, with 14 bases separating them. The CDR3 is 14 amino acids. Per germline, CDR1 SGHTA and CDR2 FQGNSA.

This clone appeared once. The V and J genes are TRBV2 and TRBJ2-1, with 10 bases that match TRBD2. The J segment lost 9 bases and the V segment lost 5 bases, leaving 7 bases of the junction unmatched. The CDR3 length is 14 residues. Germline V CDR1 and CDR2: SNHLY, FYNNEI. This CDR3 reads CASSSGLAVLEQFF. As DNA, the CDR3 is TGTGCCAGCAGTTCAGGACTAGCGGTTCTTGAGCAGTTCTTC.

The gene calls are TRBV20-1 and TRBJ2-7; possibly TRBD2 for D (5 bases). The CDR3 runs 10 residues. The germline gives CDR1 DFQATT, CDR2 SNEGSKA (reference sequence). With 6 bases removed from V and 7 bases from J, the gap between germline ends came to 10 bases. This CDR3 is CSAGGGEQYF. DNA of the CDR3: TGCAGTGCCGGAGGCGGAGAGCAGTACTTC.

This clone was counted between two and nine times. This chain connects TRBV5-1 to TRBJ1-6, with TRBD1 as a possible D gene (5 bases). V was clipped by 0 bases and J by 14 bases, with 15 bases between them. The germline V gene has CDR1 SGHRS and CDR2 YFSETQ. The CDR3 length is 14 residues. The CDR3 here is CASSLGTGISTLHF. In DNA, the CDR3 is TGCGCCAGCAGCTTGGGCACAGGTATTTCGACCCTCCACTTT.

This chain links TRBV24-1 with TRBJ2-3; 7 bases are shared with TRBD1. Per the germline V gene, CDR1 is KGHDR and CDR2 is SFDVKD. The CDR3 length is 16 residues. V was clipped by 8 bases and J by 0 bases; unmatched bases: 10. The CDR3 coding sequence is TGTGCCACCACTGAGGGGGCAACCACTAGCACAGATACGCAGTATTTT. As protein: CATTEGATTSTDTQYF.

The sample holds one count of this clone. The chain links TRBV3-1 (or the pseudogene TRBV3-2) to TRBJ2-2; TRBD1 is a possible D gene (6 bases). The CDR3 contains 16 residues. Trimming took 0 bases from V and 4 from J, leaving 12 bases between them. Germline V CDR1 and CDR2: LGHDT, YNNKEL (reference sequence). In DNA form, the CDR3 reads TGTGCCAGCAGCCAAGAGGGGGCCTGGAGCACCGGGGAGCTGTTTTTT. Its translation: CASSQEGAWSTGELFF.

With regard to this clone: The junction departs from the called germline gene at one end, perhaps through a read error. The chain is built from TRBV28 and TRBJ1-2; 10 bases map to TRBD1. The CDR3 has 16 amino acids. Germline CDR1 and CDR2: MDHEN and SYDVKM. CDR3 residues: CAGRIPPGQGNYGYTF. Here the CDR3 DNA reads TGTGCCGGCAGAATTCCACCGGGACAGGGGAACTATGGCTACACCTTC.

This sequence joins TRBV5-1 and TRBJ2-7; TRBD2 agrees at 13 bases. The CDR3 consists of 15 residues. Germline lookup yields CDR1 SGHRS and CDR2 YFSETQ. The trim removed 3 bases at V and 5 bases at J, leaving 5 bases unmatched. CDR3 protein: CASSSALAGGNEQYF. The CDR3 DNA follows: TGCGCCAGCAGCTCGGCACTAGCGGGAGGGAACGAGCAGTACTTC.

The chain uses TRBV4-1 and TRBJ2-1, with a weak D call TRBD1 (5 bases). CDR1 and CDR2 from the germline V gene are MGHRA and YSYEKL. The CDR3 sequence is 13 residues long. Deletions cut 0 bases from V and 15 bases from J, with 15 bases between. DNA for the CDR3: TGCGCCAGCAGCCAAGAAGGGGTGGTTTTCCGGTTCTTC. Translating gives CASSQEGVVFRFF.

This chain uses TRBV6-4 with TRBJ1-6; 8 nucleotides match TRBD1. CDR1 is MRHNA, CDR2 SNTAGT, per germline. Trimming took 4 bases from V and 10 from J; bases not matched to a gene: 6. The CDR3 contains 14 residues. The CDR3 region is CASSVNRGNSPLHF. In nucleotides, the CDR3 is TGTGCCAGCAGTGTCAACAGGGGGAACTCACCCCTCCACTTT.

J is TRBJ1-1 and V is TRBV6-5, with TRBD1 matching 9 bases. V gave up 8 bases and J gave up 1 base; unmatched junction bases: 8. The V gene's germline CDR1 is MNHEY and CDR2 SVGAGI. The CDR3 has 15 residues. This CDR3 reads CASGIKGQGNTEAFF. The CDR3, as DNA: TGTGCCAGCGGTATTAAGGGACAGGGGAACACTGAAGCTTTCTTT.

The chain uses TRBV7-9 and TRBJ2-7, with 7 bases fitting TRBD2. The CDR3 length is 16 residues. Germline values: CDR1 SEHNR, CDR2 FQNEAQ (reference sequence). V shed 0 bases, J shed 3 bases, and the junction held 8 bases outside the gene matches. CDR3 in DNA: TGTGCCAGCAGCTTAGCGAGAGGGGTAGCGGGCTACGAGCAGTACTTC. The encoded protein is CASSLARGVAGYEQYF.

This sequence joins TRBV24-1 and TRBJ1-2, with a possible D match to TRBD1 (5 bases). V was cut by 4 bases and J by 0 bases, with 5 bases left in between. The CDR3 is 13 amino acids. Germline CDR1 KGHDR, CDR2 SFDVKD. Here the CDR3 DNA reads TGTGCCACCAGTGAACAGGCTAACTATGGCTACACCTTC. It encodes CATSEQANYGYTF.

The chain has TRBV10-3 and TRBJ2-3; 7 nucleotides line up with TRBD2. The germline V gene has CDR1 ENHRY and CDR2 SYGVKD. This CDR3 region has 11 residues. The ends lost 6 bases at V and 6 bases at J; junction bases unmatched: 0. In DNA, the CDR3 is TGTGCCATCAGGCGGGGGGATACGCAGTATTTT. Protein: CAIRRGDTQYF.

V is TRBV25-1 and J is TRBJ2-2; D perhaps matches TRBD1 (6 bases). Germline V lookup: CDR1 MGHDK, CDR2 SYGVNS. CDR3 length equals 18 residues. Trimming pared 4 bases from V and 2 bases from J, leaving 20 bases between. Here the CDR3 reads CASSARQGLLINTGELFF. The CDR3 DNA reads TGTGCCAGCAGTGCCCGGCAGGGGTTACTTATTAACACCGGGGAGCTGTTTTTT.